The rows below give T cell receptor beta chains drawn from one sample of a study of blood T cell repertoires in COVID-19. TCRdb keeps only in-frame clones here, not all; method: immunoSEQ multiplex PCR. The sample gives around 300,000 clones, almost 90% of which show up once; roughly 1.6% is in the top ten. Sequencing was performed on PBMCs or T cells enriched from blood (not recorded which). The origin of the receptors is a woman under 30 with acute COVID-19. The CDR3 runs from the conserved cysteine through the conserved F or W. A D gene is named only where the DNA matches it firmly. The size entry is marked missing in some rows and otherwise reads once, few, many or a size class.

TRBD2,NA,15,TRBV11-2,TRBJ2-1,CASSLRESSYNEQFF,TGTGCCAGCAGCCTGCGGGAGAGCTCCTACAATGAGCAGTTCTTC
NA,NA,13,TRBV4-1,TRBJ1-1,CASSPPGGTEAFF,TGCGCCAGCAGCCCCCCCGGGGGGACTGAAGCTTTCTTT
TRBD1,few,12,TRBV6-5,TRBJ1-2,CASRGTGHGYTF,TGTGCCAGCAGAGGGACAGGACATGGCTACACCTTC
TRBD2,NA,15,TRBV6-5,TRBJ2-1,CASILTSGRRNEQFF,TGTGCCAGCATCTTGACTAGCGGGAGGCGTAATGAGCAGTTCTTC
NA,NA,13,TRBV7-9,TRBJ1-5,CASSTGWDQPQHF,TGTGCCAGCAGTACGGGGTGGGATCAGCCCCAGCATTTT
TRBD1,few,14,TRBV24-1,TRBJ2-1,CATSEAGTVNEQFF,TGTGCCACCAGTGAGGCCGGGACAGTGAATGAGCAGTTCTTC
TRBD2,NA,15,TRBV7-8,TRBJ2-3,CASSPIPGLAEPPYF,TGTGCCAGCAGTCCAATCCCGGGACTAGCGGAGCCCCCGTATTTT
NA,NA,16,TRBV5-1,TRBJ1-4,CASSAAQGLVGEKLFF,TGCGCCAGCAGCGCAGCTCAGGGGTTGGTAGGGGAAAAACTGTTTTTT
TRBD2,NA,17,TRBV3-1/TRBV3-2,TRBJ2-3,CASSQKFGAGGPDTQYF,TGTGCCAGCAGCCAAAAGTTTGGAGCGGGAGGACCAGATACGCAGTATTTT
TRBD1,NA,18,TRBV16,TRBJ1-2,CASSQSAGTGKRSEGYTF,TGTGCCAGCAGCCAATCGGCTGGGACAGGGAAAAGATCGGAAGGCTACACCTTC
NA,NA,19,TRBV21-1,TRBJ2-1,CASSKVTPGWGGMYNEQFF,TGTGCCAGCAGCAAAGTAACCCCCGGGTGGGGCGGGATGTACAATGAGCAGTTCTTC
NA,NA,15,TRBV4-3,TRBJ2-7,CASSQGTTLAYEQYF,TGCGCCAGCAGCCAAGGGACTACCTTAGCCTACGAGCAGTACTTC
NA,NA,13,TRBV12-3/TRBV12-4,TRBJ1-1,CASSLARGTEAFF,TGTGCCAGCAGTTTAGCGCGGGGAACTGAAGCTTTCTTT
NA,NA,16,TRBV19,TRBJ1-5,CASSIGGAYSNQPQHF,TGTGCCAGTAGTATCGGAGGGGCCTATAGCAATCAGCCCCAGCATTTT
NA,NA,15,TRBV15,TRBJ2-5,CATSNPREEGETQYF,TGTGCCACCAGCAACCCTCGGGAAGAAGGAGAGACCCAGTACTTC
NA,NA,13,TRBV4-2,TRBJ1-5,CASSQDYNQPQHF,TGTGCCAGCAGCCAAGACTACAATCAGCCCCAGCATTTT
TRBD2,NA,16,TRBV7-7,TRBJ2-5,CASSQEGLAGGETQYF,TGTGCCAGCAGCCAAGAGGGGCTAGCGGGAGGAGAGACCCAGTACTTC
NA,few,17,TRBV7-2,TRBJ1-5,CASSLSPLHNSNQPQHF,TGTGCCAGCAGCTTATCCCCGTTACACAATAGCAATCAGCCCCAGCATTTT
TRBD1,NA,19,TRBV11-2,TRBJ2-2,CASRHGWRQGVRSTGELFF,TGTGCCAGCAGACATGGGTGGAGGCAGGGGGTGAGAAGCACCGGGGAGCTGTTTTTT
NA,NA,15,TRBV20-1,TRBJ2-4,CSASQARYAGNIQYF,TGCAGTGCTAGTCAAGCGCGCTACGCGGGGAACATTCAGTACTTC
TRBD2,once,15,TRBV6-5,TRBJ2-7,CASTLAGGPRYEQYF,TGTGCCAGCACGCTAGCGGGAGGGCCCCGTTACGAGCAGTACTTC
NA,once,15,TRBV30,TRBJ1-2,CAWSAQVQLGGGYTF,TGTGCCTGGAGTGCCCAAGTCCAGCTCGGAGGAGGCTACACCTTC
NA,few,14,TRBV25-1,TRBJ2-7,CASSDYRSSYEQYF,TGTGCCAGCAGTGATTACAGGAGCTCCTACGAGCAGTACTTC
TRBD1,NA,17,TRBV9,TRBJ1-1,CASSVEPRTGVNTEAFF,TGTGCCAGCAGCGTAGAGCCAAGGACAGGGGTGAACACTGAAGCTTTCTTT
TRBD1,NA,15,TRBV27,TRBJ1-1,CASSLYQGVDTEAFF,TGTGCCAGCAGTTTATATCAGGGGGTGGACACTGAAGCTTTCTTT
TRBD1,NA,16,TRBV28,TRBJ2-1,CASSSTGTGYYNEQFF,TGTGCCAGCAGTTCGACCGGGACAGGGTACTACAATGAGCAGTTCTTC
TRBD2,NA,16,TRBV9,TRBJ2-1,CASSTGTSGRGNEQFF,TGTGCCAGCAGCACGGGGACTAGCGGGAGAGGCAATGAGCAGTTCTTC